This TCR beta chain was recorded in a study of cytomegalovirus exposure and HLA in healthy donors. V trimming: 1 base; J trimming: 8 bases; junction bases outside the gene matches: 3. CDR1 is SQVTM, CDR2 ANQGSEA, per germline. The CDR3 is made up of 12 amino acids. Study-wide results and limits: The authors confirmed in vitro that a few CMV-associated chains were specific for CMV antigens. Previously analyzed data showed that most TCR beta V segments were productive at a frequency of about 87% or about 30%. The study flagged roughly 150 TCR beta chains as cytomegalovirus-associated.

Regarding this clone: Antigen: not known.

The PCR made use of 60 Vbeta and 13 Jbeta primers. Methods used by the authors: Some 80 million unique TCR beta chains, 10 million to 14 million shared, were counted in a later analysis. Repertoires were generated with immunoSEQ multiplex PCR, while TCRdb's copy carries only in-frame clones and drops some. Clone size and V and J calls were adopted from that table, with D and trimming inferred from the DNA. The profile covers roughly 130,000 clones, with 80% appearing a single time and around 4.1% taken by the ten largest. The source material was PBMCs. V usage is TRBV29-1 and J usage is TRBJ2-3; 7 bases are a match to TRBD2. The receptor comes from a middle-aged woman in good health and CMV-seronegative. CDR3 amino acids: CSVEGRELTQYF. In DNA, the CDR3 is TGCAGCGTTGAAGGGCGGGAGCTTACGCAGTATTTT.